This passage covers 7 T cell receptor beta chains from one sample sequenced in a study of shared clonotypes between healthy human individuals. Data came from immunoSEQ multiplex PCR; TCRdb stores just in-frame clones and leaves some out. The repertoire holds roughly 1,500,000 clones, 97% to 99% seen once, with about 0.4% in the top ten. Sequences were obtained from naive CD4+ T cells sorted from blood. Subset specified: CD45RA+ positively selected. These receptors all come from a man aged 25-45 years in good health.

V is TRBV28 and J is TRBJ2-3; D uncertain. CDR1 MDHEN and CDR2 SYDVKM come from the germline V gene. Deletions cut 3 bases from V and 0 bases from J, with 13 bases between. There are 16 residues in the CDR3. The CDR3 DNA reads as TGTGCCAGCAGTTTGAGAGGTTGGTTTAGCACAGATACGCAGTATTTT. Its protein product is CASSLRGWFSTDTQYF.

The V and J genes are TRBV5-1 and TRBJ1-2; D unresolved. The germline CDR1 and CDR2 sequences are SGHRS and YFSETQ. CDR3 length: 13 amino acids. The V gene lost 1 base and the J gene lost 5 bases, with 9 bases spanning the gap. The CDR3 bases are TGCGCCAGCAGCTTGTCGGAAGGTTATGGCTACACCTTC. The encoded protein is CASSLSEGYGYTF.

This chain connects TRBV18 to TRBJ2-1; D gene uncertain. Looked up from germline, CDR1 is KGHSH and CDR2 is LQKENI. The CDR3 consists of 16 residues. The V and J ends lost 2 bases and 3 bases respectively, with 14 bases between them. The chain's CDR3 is CASSPEPGAFYNEQFF. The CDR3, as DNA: TGTGCCAGCTCACCAGAGCCAGGAGCCTTCTACAATGAGCAGTTCTTC.

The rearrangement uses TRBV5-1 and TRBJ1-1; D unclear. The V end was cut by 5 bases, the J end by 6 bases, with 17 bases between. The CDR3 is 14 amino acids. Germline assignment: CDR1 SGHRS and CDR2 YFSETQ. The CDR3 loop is CASRSMPATAEAFF. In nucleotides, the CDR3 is TGCGCCAGCAGAAGCATGCCGGCGACGGCTGAAGCTTTCTTT. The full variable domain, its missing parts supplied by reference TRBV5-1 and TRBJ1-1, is KAGVTQTPRYLIKTRGQQVTLSCSPISGHRSVSWYQQTPGQGLQFLFEYFSETQRNKGNFPGRFSGRQFSNSRSEMNVSTLELGDSALYLCASRSMPATAEAFFGQGTRLTVV.

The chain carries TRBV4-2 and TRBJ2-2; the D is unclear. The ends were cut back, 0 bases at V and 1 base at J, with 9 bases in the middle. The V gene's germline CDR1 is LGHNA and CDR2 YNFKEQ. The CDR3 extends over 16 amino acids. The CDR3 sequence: CASSQEGLGNTGELFF. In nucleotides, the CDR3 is TGTGCCAGCAGCCAAGAGGGCCTCGGGAACACCGGGGAGCTGTTTTTT.

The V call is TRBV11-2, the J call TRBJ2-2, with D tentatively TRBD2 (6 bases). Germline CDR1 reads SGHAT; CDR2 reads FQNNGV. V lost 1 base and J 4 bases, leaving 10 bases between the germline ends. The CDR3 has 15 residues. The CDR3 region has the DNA TGTGCCAGCAGCTTAGTCGGGGGATCCACCGGGGAGCTGTTTTTT. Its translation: CASSLVGGSTGELFF.

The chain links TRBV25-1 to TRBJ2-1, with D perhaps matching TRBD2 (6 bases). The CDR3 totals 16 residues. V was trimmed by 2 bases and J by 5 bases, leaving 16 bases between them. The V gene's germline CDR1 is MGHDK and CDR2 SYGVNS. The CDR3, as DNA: TGTGCCAGCAGTGAAAGTACGTCTAGCGAAGACAATGAGCAGTTCTTC. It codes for CASSESTSSEDNEQFF. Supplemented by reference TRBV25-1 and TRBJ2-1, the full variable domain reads EADIYQTPRYLVIGTGKKITLECSQTMGHDKMYWYQQDPGMELHLIHYSYGVNSTEKGDLSSESTVSRIRTEHFPLTLESARPSHTSQYLCASSESTSSEDNEQFFGPGTRLTVL.